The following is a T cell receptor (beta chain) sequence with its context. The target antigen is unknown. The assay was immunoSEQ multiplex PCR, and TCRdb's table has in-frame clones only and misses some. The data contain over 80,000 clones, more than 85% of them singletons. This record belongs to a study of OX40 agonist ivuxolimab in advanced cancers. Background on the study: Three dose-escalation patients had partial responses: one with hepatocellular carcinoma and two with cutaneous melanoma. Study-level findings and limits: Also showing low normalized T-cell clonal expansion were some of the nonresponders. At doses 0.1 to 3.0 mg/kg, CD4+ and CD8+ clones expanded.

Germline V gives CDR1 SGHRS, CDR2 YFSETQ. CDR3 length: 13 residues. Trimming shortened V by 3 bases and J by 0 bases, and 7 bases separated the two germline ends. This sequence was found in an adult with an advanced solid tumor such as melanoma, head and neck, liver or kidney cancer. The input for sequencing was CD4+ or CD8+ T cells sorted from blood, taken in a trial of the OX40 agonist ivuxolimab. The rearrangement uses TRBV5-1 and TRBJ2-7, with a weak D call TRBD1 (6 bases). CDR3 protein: CASSWDNSYEQYF. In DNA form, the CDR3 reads TGCGCCAGCAGCTGGGACAACTCCTACGAGCAGTACTTC.